The 26 T cell receptor beta chains listed next were all sequenced from one sample in a study of cytomegalovirus exposure and HLA in healthy donors. Only in-frame clones appear in the TCRdb table, and some are missing; sequencing was by immunoSEQ multiplex PCR. This sample has around 86,000 clones; 93% occur once, and the top ten carry around 1.2%. Sequencing used PBMCs. The receptor set was obtained from a woman in her thirties in good health and CMV-seropositive.

The V call is TRBV7-6, the J call TRBJ2-7; 11 bases match TRBD2. V trimming: 5 bases; J trimming: 4 bases; junction bases outside the gene matches: 4. The germline V gene encodes CDR1 SGHVS and CDR2 FNYEAQ. The CDR3 spans 14 residues. The CDR3 DNA reads as TGTGCCAGCAGCACCACTAGCGGGAGTTACGAGCAGTACTTC. Its protein product is CASSTTSGSYEQYF.

This rearrangement joins TRBV28 to TRBJ2-7, with D possibly being TRBD1 (7 bases). The V gene lost 1 base and the J gene lost 2 bases, with 15 bases spanning the gap. This CDR3 region has 16 residues. The germline CDR1 and CDR2 sequences are MDHEN and SYDVKM. CDR3 nucleotide sequence: TGTGCCAGCAGTTTATTCCCCGCAGGGGGGCCCTACGAGCAGTACTTC. This sequence encodes CASSLFPAGGPYEQYF.

This chain joins TRBV28 and TRBJ2-3, with D perhaps TRBD2 (5 bases). The length of the CDR3 is 16 residues. Between the trimmed V and J ends, which lost 6 bases and 0 bases, there was a span of 16 bases. The germline gives CDR1 MDHEN, CDR2 SYDVKM. CDR3: CASSVPGGGSTDTQYF. The CDR3 DNA sequence: TGTGCCAGCAGCGTACCCGGTGGCGGGAGCACAGATACGCAGTATTTT.

The rearrangement links TRBV19 to TRBJ2-2, with a weak D call TRBD1 (6 bases). Between the trimmed V and J ends, which lost 3 bases and 2 bases, there was a span of 10 bases. This CDR3 has 15 amino acids. The germline V gene encodes CDR1 LNHDA and CDR2 SQIVND (reference sequence). The CDR3 DNA reads as TGTGCCAGTAGTATGGCCGGGACAAACACCGGGGAGCTGTTTTTT. This sequence encodes CASSMAGTNTGELFF.

The rearrangement joins TRBV2 to TRBJ2-3, with TRBD1 as a possible D gene (6 bases). The CDR3 is 17 residues long. Germline V CDR1 and CDR2: SNHLY, FYNNEI. Trimming left V 8 bases short and J 0 bases short, with 21 bases between. Here the CDR3 reads CASDLGTLPTSTDTQYF. For the CDR3, the DNA is TGTGCCAGCGATCTAGGGACACTCCCCACCAGCACAGATACGCAGTATTTT.

V usage is TRBV27 and J usage is TRBJ1-1; D possibly corresponds to TRBD1 (5 bases). Trimming removed 6 bases at V and 5 bases at J, with 16 bases between. CDR1 and CDR2 from the germline V gene are MNHEY and SMNVEV (reference sequence). The length of the CDR3 is 14 residues. CDR3 loop: CASRWGVRGTEAFF. As DNA, the CDR3 is TGTGCCAGCAGGTGGGGGGTACGAGGTACTGAAGCTTTCTTT.

This rearrangement joins TRBV4-3 to TRBJ1-3; 9 bases line up with TRBD1. The CDR3 length is 18 residues. Losses at the gene ends were 0 bases for V and 0 bases for J; bases not matched to a gene: 6. From germline, CDR1 is LGHNA and CDR2 YSLEER. This CDR3 reads CASSQDQADRGSGNTIYF. CDR3 nucleotide sequence: TGCGCCAGCAGCCAAGATCAAGCGGACAGGGGCTCTGGAAACACCATATATTTT.

The chain joins TRBV5-1 to TRBJ1-5; 7 bases fit TRBD1. Germline CDR1 reads SGHRS; CDR2 reads YFSETQ. The J segment lost 4 bases and the V segment lost 4 bases, leaving 2 bases of the junction unmatched. The CDR3 sequence is 13 residues long. The CDR3 region has the DNA TGCGCCAGCAGCACGGGACAGAATCAGCCCCAGCATTTT. This gives the protein CASSTGQNQPQHF.

The chain carries TRBV18 and TRBJ1-1, with D perhaps TRBD1 (5 bases). Germline V gene lookup returns CDR1 KGHSH and CDR2 LQKENI. The length of the CDR3 is 13 residues. Trimming pared 6 bases from V and 4 bases from J, leaving 12 bases between. The DNA of the CDR3 is TGTGCCAGCTCGTTCGACAGTCGCACTGAAGCTTTCTTT. As protein: CASSFDSRTEAFF.

The chain is built from TRBV18 and TRBJ2-3; 7 bases match TRBD1. Germline CDR1 is KGHSH and CDR2 is LQKENI. After removal of 3 bases from V and 3 bases from J, the junction contained 6 bases not matched to a gene. The CDR3 consists of 15 residues. The CDR3 loop is CASSPMGRGTDTQYF. CDR3 bases: TGTGCCAGCTCACCGATGGGCAGGGGGACAGATACGCAGTATTTT.

The chain uses TRBV7-2 and TRBJ2-7; D is ambiguous. Germline CDR1 is SGHTA and CDR2 is FQGNSA. The length of the CDR3 is 13 residues. Trimming took 2 bases from V and 13 from J, leaving 18 bases between them. DNA of the CDR3: TGTGCCAGCAGCTTAACTCTCCCCAATGCTCTCTACTTC. It translates to CASSLTLPNALYF.

The chain has TRBV5-4 and TRBJ2-3, with 8 bases fitting TRBD2. Germline CDR1 reads SGHNT; CDR2 reads YYREEE (reference sequence). The CDR3 extends over 16 amino acids. V lost 5 bases to trimming and J lost 1 base; unmatched junction nucleotides: 9. The CDR3 region is CASSSPGGPGTDTQYF. The DNA for the CDR3 is TGTGCCAGCAGTTCCCCGGGGGGGCCGGGCACAGATACGCAGTATTTT.

This chain connects TRBV28 to TRBJ1-5; 7 bases are shared with TRBD1. The CDR3 sequence is 16 residues long. Per germline, CDR1 MDHEN and CDR2 SYDVKM. J was trimmed by 1 base and V by 6 bases; bases with no gene match: 9. The CDR3 reads CASSPLRGRSNQPQHF. As DNA, the CDR3 is TGTGCCAGCAGCCCCCTGAGGGGGCGGAGCAATCAGCCCCAGCATTTT.

This clone has just one count. This sequence joins TRBV4-3 and TRBJ1-2, with D tentatively TRBD1 (5 bases). The CDR3 runs 14 residues. The V gene lost 0 bases and the J gene lost 6 bases, with 11 bases spanning the gap. Per germline, CDR1 LGHNA and CDR2 YSLEER. The CDR3 coding sequence is TGCGCCAGCAGCCAAGATCATGGGGGGGATGGCTACACCTTC. Translated: CASSQDHGGDGYTF.

This chain joins TRBV10-3 and TRBJ2-1, with 8 bases that match TRBD1. The CDR3 contains 14 residues. Trimming cost V 1 base and J 7 bases; bases outside gene matches: 3. The germline V gene encodes CDR1 ENHRY and CDR2 SYGVKD. The CDR3 reads CAISEWTGRNEQFF. For the CDR3, the DNA is TGTGCCATCAGTGAGTGGACAGGGAGGAATGAGCAGTTCTTC.

CDR3 sequence reads: CASSRLGETQGKPQHF. CDR3 DNA sequence: TGTGCCAGCAGCCGTCTCGGGGAAACACAGGGAAAGCCCCAGCATTTT. This sequence joins TRBV5-6 and TRBJ1-5, with TRBD1 as a possible D gene (6 bases). Trimming stripped 4 bases from V and 8 bases from J, with 22 bases between. This CDR3 has 16 amino acids. Germline V lookup: CDR1 SGHDT, CDR2 YYEEEE.

The chain combines TRBV6-5 with TRBJ1-2; D is ambiguous. Trimming cost V 6 bases and J 4 bases, with 12 bases left between them. CDR3 length: 13 amino acids. CDR1 and CDR2 (germline): MNHEY, SVGAGI. The DNA of the CDR3 is TGTGCCAGCAGGGCGGGCGTTTTCTATGGCTACACCTTC. Protein: CASRAGVFYGYTF.

V is TRBV7-8 and J is TRBJ2-7; D remains ambiguous. Germline CDR1 reads SGHVS; CDR2 reads FQNEAQ. The CDR3 is made up of 12 amino acids. Deletions cut 1 base from V and 3 bases from J, with 4 bases between. The CDR3 reads CASSLDLYEQYF. The CDR3 region has the DNA TGTGCCAGCAGCTTAGATCTCTACGAGCAGTACTTC.

This rearrangement joins TRBV7-2 to TRBJ1-5; tentative D call: TRBD1 (6 bases). This CDR3 is 15 amino acids long. V was shortened by 1 base and J by 7 bases, with 14 bases between the two germline ends. Germline CDR1 reads SGHTA; CDR2 reads FQGNSA. In nucleotides, the CDR3 is TGTGCCAGCAGCTTAGGACCCGGGGGGGGCCAGCCCCAGCATTTT. As protein: CASSLGPGGGQPQHF. The full variable domain, in which reference TRBV7-2 and TRBJ1-5 provide the parts outside the CDR3, is GAGVSQSPSNKVTEKGKDVELRCDPISGHTALYWYRQSLGQGLEFLIYFQGNSAPDKSGLPSDRFSAERTGGSVSTLTIQRTQQEDSAVYLCASSLGPGGGQPQHFGDGTRLSIL.

V usage is TRBV7-2 and J usage is TRBJ2-7; 10 bases line up with TRBD2. V shed 2 bases, J shed 9 bases, and the junction held 10 bases outside the gene matches. CDR3 length: 15 residues. Germline lookup yields CDR1 SGHTA and CDR2 FQGNSA. The CDR3 is CASSLWTSGLTVQYF. The CDR3 bases are TGTGCCAGCAGCTTATGGACTAGCGGTCTTACAGTGCAGTACTTC.

V gene TRBV10-3 combines with J gene TRBJ1-3; D is unclear. The germline V and J ends were trimmed by 6 bases and 0 bases, with 18 bases remaining between them. The CDR3 totals 17 residues. Germline V gene data show CDR1 as ENHRY and CDR2 as SYGVKD. The CDR3 DNA sequence: TGTGCCATCAGAGGAGTGTCGGGGATCGGCTCTGGAAACACCATATATTTT. Protein: CAIRGVSGIGSGNTIYF.

The chain uses TRBV29-1 and TRBJ1-3; no definite D call. Trimming removed 7 bases at V and 0 bases at J, with 7 bases between. This CDR3 spans 12 amino acids. Germline-derived CDR1 and CDR2 are SQVTM and ANQGSEA. The CDR3 DNA reads as TGCAGCGCGGGGAACTCTGGAAACACCATATATTTT. It translates to CSAGNSGNTIYF.

This chain joins TRBV6-5 and TRBJ2-5; D possibly corresponds to TRBD2 (6 bases). Trimming shortened V by 5 bases and J by 4 bases, and 8 bases separated the two germline ends. Germline V gives CDR1 MNHEY, CDR2 SVGAGI. The CDR3 length is 12 residues. The CDR3 protein is CASSGGTETQYF. The CDR3 DNA reads TGTGCCAGCAGTGGGGGGACAGAGACCCAGTACTTC.

The J gene is TRBJ1-4, the V gene TRBV18; D perhaps matches TRBD1 (5 bases). V shed 6 bases and J shed 0 bases, with 14 bases lying between them. Germline CDR1 KGHSH, CDR2 LQKENI. This CDR3 is 16 amino acids long. The CDR3 region has the DNA TGTGCCAGCTCCCCCCTGACAGCCGCAACTAATGAAAAACTGTTTTTT. Its protein product is CASSPLTAATNEKLFF.

The chain carries TRBV15 and TRBJ1-3, with 7 positions matching TRBD1. The CDR3 loop spans 14 amino acids. Germline lookup yields CDR1 LNHNV and CDR2 YYDKDF (reference sequence). Trimming at V came to 0 bases and at J to 7 bases, leaving 3 bases not matched to a gene. The CDR3 loop reads CATSRDYRGNTIYF. Here the CDR3 DNA reads TGTGCCACCAGCAGAGATTACAGGGGCAACACCATATATTTT.

This rearrangement joins TRBV27 to TRBJ2-1; D perhaps matches TRBD2 (6 bases). The ends were cut back, 2 bases at V and 1 base at J, with 6 bases in the middle. The germline V gene encodes CDR1 MNHEY and CDR2 SMNVEV (reference sequence). The CDR3 has 14 residues. CDR3 coding DNA: TGTGCCAGCAGTTTAGCGGGGTCCTACAATGAGCAGTTCTTC. It is translated as CASSLAGSYNEQFF.